This TCR beta chain was sequenced during a study of T cell clones after liver transplantation. Assay used: immunoSEQ multiplex PCR; TCRdb lists only in-frame clones, some missing. The sample has roughly 120,000 clones, 90% seen once. This CDR3 spans 13 amino acids. Germline CDR1 and CDR2: GTSNPN and SVGIG (reference sequence). Trimming took 2 bases from V and 3 from J, leaving 9 bases between them. Sample: CD4+ T cells from blood, taken 12 months after liver transplant. The origin of this receptor is a human patient who received a liver transplant. Some T cells may be the graft donor's. The V and J genes are TRBV30 and TRBJ2-3; TRBD2 is a possible D gene (5 bases). The CDR3 sequence: CAWSWWRTDTQYF. CDR3 bases: TGTGCCTGGAGTTGGTGGAGGACAGATACGCAGTATTTT.